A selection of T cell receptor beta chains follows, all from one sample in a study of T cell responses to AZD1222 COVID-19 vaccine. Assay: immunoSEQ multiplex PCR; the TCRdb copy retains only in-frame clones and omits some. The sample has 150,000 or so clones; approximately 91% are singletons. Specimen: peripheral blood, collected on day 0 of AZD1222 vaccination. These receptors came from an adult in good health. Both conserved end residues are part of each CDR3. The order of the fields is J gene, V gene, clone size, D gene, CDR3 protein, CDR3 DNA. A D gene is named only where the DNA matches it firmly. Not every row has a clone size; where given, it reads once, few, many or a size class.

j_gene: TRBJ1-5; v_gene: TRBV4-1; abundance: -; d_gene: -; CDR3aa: CASSQDPKGLGQPQHF; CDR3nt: TGCGCCAGCAGCCAAGATCCCAAGGGGCTCGGACAGCCCCAGCATTTT
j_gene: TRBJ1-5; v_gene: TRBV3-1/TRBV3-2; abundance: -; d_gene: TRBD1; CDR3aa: CASSPSTGTGVSLGNQPQHF; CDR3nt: TGTGCCAGCAGCCCCTCTACCGGGACAGGGGTAAGTTTGGGCAATCAGCCCCAGCATTTT
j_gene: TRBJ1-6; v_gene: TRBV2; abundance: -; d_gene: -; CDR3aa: CASSEGENSPLHF; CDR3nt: TGTGCCAGCAGTGAAGGAGAGAATTCACCCCTCCACTTT
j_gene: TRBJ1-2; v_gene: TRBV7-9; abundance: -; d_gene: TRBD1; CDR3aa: CASSSGTGGLVPGYTF; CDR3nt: TGTGCCAGCAGTTCCGGGACAGGGGGCCTTGTCCCTGGCTACACCTTC
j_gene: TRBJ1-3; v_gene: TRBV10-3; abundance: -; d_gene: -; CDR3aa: CAISAGGDGNTIYF; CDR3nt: TGTGCCATCAGTGCCGGGGGGGATGGAAACACCATATATTTT
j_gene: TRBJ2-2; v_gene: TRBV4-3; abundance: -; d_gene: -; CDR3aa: CASSQDWGGTGELFF; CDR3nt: TGCGCCAGCAGCCAAGATTGGGGCGGGACCGGGGAGCTGTTTTTT
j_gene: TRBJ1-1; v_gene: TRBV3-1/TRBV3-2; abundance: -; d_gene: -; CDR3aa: CASSRGVFGTEAFF; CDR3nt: TGTGCCAGCAGCCGTGGGGTGTTTGGCACTGAAGCTTTCTTT
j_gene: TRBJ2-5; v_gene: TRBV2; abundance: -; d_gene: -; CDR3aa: CASSEGLPGAGKTQYF; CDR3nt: TGTGCCAGCAGTGAAGGGCTGCCGGGGGCTGGGAAGACCCAGTACTTC
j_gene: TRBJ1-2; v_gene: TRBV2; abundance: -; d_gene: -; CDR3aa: CASSGGRGNYGYTF; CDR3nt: TGTGCCAGCAGTGGGGGCAGGGGAAACTATGGCTACACCTTC
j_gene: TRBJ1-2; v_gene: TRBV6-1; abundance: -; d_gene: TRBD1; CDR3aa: CASSDGDRSYFYGYTF; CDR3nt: TGTGCCAGCAGTGACGGGGACAGGAGTTATTTCTATGGCTACACCTTC
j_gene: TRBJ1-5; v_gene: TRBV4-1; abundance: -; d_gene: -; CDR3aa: CASSAAVTLGRQPQHF; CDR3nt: TGCGCCAGCAGCGCCGCTGTGACCTTGGGGAGACAGCCCCAGCATTTT
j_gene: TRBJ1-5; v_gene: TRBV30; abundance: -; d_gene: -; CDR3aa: CAWSGQENQPQHF; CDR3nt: TGTGCCTGGAGTGGCCAGGAAAATCAGCCCCAGCATTTT
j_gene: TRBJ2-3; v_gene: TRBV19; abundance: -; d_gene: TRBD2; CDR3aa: CASSSGGSTDTQYF; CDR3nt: TGTGCCAGTAGTAGCGGGGGTAGCACAGATACGCAGTATTTT
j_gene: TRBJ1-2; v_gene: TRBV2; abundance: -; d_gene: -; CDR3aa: CASTEGEGGYTF; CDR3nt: TGTGCCAGCACGGAAGGGGAGGGTGGCTACACCTTC
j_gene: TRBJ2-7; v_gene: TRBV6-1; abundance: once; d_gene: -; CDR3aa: CASSERREQYF; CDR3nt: TGTGCCAGCAGTGAACGAAGAGAGCAGTACTTC
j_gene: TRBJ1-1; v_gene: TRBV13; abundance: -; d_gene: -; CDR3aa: CASSLGRAAGEAFF; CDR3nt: TGTGCCAGCAGCTTAGGCAGGGCAGCGGGTGAAGCTTTCTTT
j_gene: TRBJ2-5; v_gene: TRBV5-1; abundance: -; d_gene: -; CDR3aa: CASSPHPGPQETQYF; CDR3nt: TGCGCCAGCAGCCCGCATCCGGGACCCCAAGAGACCCAGTACTTC